The next 23 T cell receptor beta chains were all read from a single sample in a study of response to subunit inactivated influenza vaccine. TCRdb passed the RT-PCR reads through MiXCR, listing each CDR3 protein once. The repertoire consists of almost 250,000 distinct CDR3 sequences, with 9% to 15% occurring once and the leading ten covering under 10%. This sample comprised non-naive T cells sorted from PBMCs, obtained roughly 2 weeks before vaccination. The source is a man aged 45-60 years who received an inactivated influenza vaccine.

This clonotype was counted at least ten times. The chain joins TRBV12-3 or TRBV12-4 to TRBJ2-1, with D maybe TRBD1 (5 bases). The germline V and J ends were trimmed by 3 bases and 5 bases, with 11 bases remaining between them. The CDR3 has 14 residues. The CDR3 DNA follows: TGTGCCAGCAGTTTTGCGACAGCAAACAATGAGCAGTTCTTC. Protein product: CASSFATANNEQFF.

There are a few counts of this clonotype. This chain connects TRBV25-1 to TRBJ2-1; TRBD2 matches at 8 bases. This CDR3 spans 15 amino acids. Germline values: CDR1 MGHDK, CDR2 SYGVNS. V shed 3 bases and J 5 bases; nucleotides not matched to a gene: 6. The DNA of the CDR3 is TGTGCCAGCAGTGACTCCCGGGGGGGGGACAATGAGCAGTTCTTC. It specifies CASSDSRGGDNEQFF.

This clonotype has just a few counts. The chain employs TRBV3-1 and TRBJ2-3; 11 bases match TRBD2. This CDR3 has 17 amino acids. V shed 4 bases, J shed 5 bases, and the junction held 11 bases outside the gene matches. Germline V gene data show CDR1 as LGHDT and CDR2 as YNNKEL (reference sequence). The CDR3 here is CASSPTLTSGDKDTQYF. DNA of the CDR3: TGTGCCAGCAGCCCTACATTGACTAGCGGGGATAAAGATACGCAGTATTTT.

This clonotype was counted at least ten times. This CDR3 is CASSLAGGKFF. As DNA, the CDR3 is TGTGCCAGCAGTTTAGCGGGAGGGAAGTTCTTC. V gene TRBV12-3 or TRBV12-4 combines with J gene TRBJ2-1, with 7 bases matching TRBD2. This CDR3 is built from 11 residues. After removal of 0 bases from V and 14 bases from J, the junction contained 1 base not matched to a gene.

This clonotype has a handful of counts. The chain carries TRBV6-1 and TRBJ1-3; TRBD1 aligns across 8 bases. CDR1 is MNHNS and CDR2 is SASEGT in the germline V gene. The ends lost 3 bases at V and 4 bases at J; junction bases unmatched: 5. The CDR3 spans 15 residues. CDR3 amino acids: CASSEDREYGNTIYF. CDR3 bases: TGTGCCAGCAGTGAGGACAGGGAGTACGGAAACACCATATATTTT.

This clonotype was recorded at least ten times. The chain carries TRBV2 and TRBJ2-1; D gene ambiguous. Trimming shortened V by 5 bases and J by 9 bases, and 8 bases separated the two germline ends. The germline V gene encodes CDR1 SNHLY and CDR2 FYNNEI. The CDR3 spans 11 residues. Here the CDR3 DNA reads TGTGCCAGCAGTTTCGACGGTGAGCAGTTCTTC. Translated, it gives CASSFDGEQFF.

The rearrangement joins TRBV5-1 to TRBJ2-6; D unresolved. Per germline, CDR1 SGHRS and CDR2 YFSETQ. V was shortened by 5 bases and J by 0 bases, with 9 bases between the two germline ends. The CDR3 sequence is 15 residues long. CDR3 sequence reads: CASSPPGSGANVLTF. The CDR3 DNA is TGCGCCAGCAGTCCGCCAGGCTCTGGGGCCAACGTCCTGACTTTC.

The chain combines TRBV4-1 with TRBJ1-5; D gene ambiguous. The V end lost 2 bases, the J end lost 4 bases, and 12 bases lay between the germline ends. This CDR3 region has 15 residues. Germline CDR1 is MGHRA and CDR2 is YSYEKL. CDR3 in amino acids: CASSQKWIENQPQHF. CDR3 DNA: TGCGCCAGCAGCCAAAAATGGATCGAAAATCAGCCCCAGCATTTT.

The CDR3 DNA is TGCAGTGCTAGACCCCTCCCCCAGGCCTACGAGCAGTACTTC. Translating gives CSARPLPQAYEQYF. The rearrangement joins TRBV20-1 to TRBJ2-7; D unresolved. The CDR3 is made up of 14 amino acids. Germline loops: CDR1 DFQATT, CDR2 SNEGSKA (reference sequence). V lost 2 bases to trimming and J lost 2 bases, with 13 bases between them.

The sample holds many counts of this clonotype. J is TRBJ2-7 and V is TRBV24-1; 11 bases line up with TRBD1. The ends lost 5 bases at V and 6 bases at J; junction bases unmatched: 5. Germline V lookup: CDR1 KGHDR, CDR2 SFDVKD. CDR3 length equals 14 residues. The CDR3 spells CATSAPGTGGEQYF. The CDR3 coding sequence is TGTGCCACCAGTGCCCCCGGGACAGGGGGCGAGCAGTACTTC.

This clonotype turned up a few times. The chain carries TRBV19 and TRBJ1-1, with D possibly TRBD1 on 5 matching bases. Germline CDR1 and CDR2: LNHDA and SQIVND (reference sequence). The V and J ends lost 3 bases and 1 base respectively, with 12 bases between them. The CDR3 runs to 15 residues. The CDR3, as DNA: TGTGCCAGTAGTATCTTAGGGGCCTCGAACACTGAAGCTTTCTTT. This gives the protein CASSILGASNTEAFF.

V gene TRBV4-1 combines with J gene TRBJ2-3, with a weak D call TRBD1 (5 bases). Germline V lookup: CDR1 MGHRA, CDR2 YSYEKL. CDR3 size: 12 residues. Trimming pared 7 bases from V and 0 bases from J, leaving 5 bases between. The CDR3 reads CASKGSTDTQYF. In nucleotides, the CDR3 is TGCGCCAGCAAGGGGAGCACAGATACGCAGTATTTT.

This clonotype was detected many times. This rearrangement joins TRBV4-3 to TRBJ2-1; 11 bases are a match to TRBD2. The CDR3 has 15 amino acids. Trimming cost V 4 bases and J 5 bases; bases outside gene matches: 4. The germline CDR1 and CDR2 sequences are LGHNA and YSLEER. The CDR3, as DNA: TGCGCCAGCAGCCCGGGACTAGCGGCTGACAATGAGCAGTTCTTC. Amino acids: CASSPGLAADNEQFF.

At least ten counts were recorded for this clonotype. For the CDR3, the DNA is TGTGCCAGCAGTTTGTTTCAAGCGGGGGAGCTGTTTTTT. Translation: CASSLFQAGELFF. The chain employs TRBV28 and TRBJ2-2; no clear D gene. Trimming shortened V by 3 bases and J by 8 bases, and 10 bases separated the two germline ends. The CDR3 consists of 13 residues. The V gene's germline CDR1 is MDHEN and CDR2 SYDVKM.

The chain is built from TRBV6-5 and TRBJ2-5; D not certain. Germline values: CDR1 MNHEY, CDR2 SVGAGI. CDR3 length equals 14 residues. Trimming removed 3 bases from V and 4 bases from J, with 12 bases in between. The CDR3 DNA follows: TGTGCCAGCAGTTATTCCCGAAGTGCAGAGACCCAGTACTTC. Translated, it gives CASSYSRSAETQYF.

This clonotype was found a few times. The rearrangement links TRBV10-3 to TRBJ2-3; perhaps TRBD2 as D (5 bases). The length of the CDR3 is 16 residues. Germline CDR1 is ENHRY and CDR2 is SYGVKD. V was pared by 2 bases and J by 0 bases, with 12 bases between. CDR3 amino acids: CAISETAATSTDTQYF. CDR3 sequence (DNA): TGTGCCATCAGTGAGACAGCGGCGACTAGCACAGATACGCAGTATTTT.

In this sample, this clonotype turned up many times. The chain links TRBV7-2 to TRBJ2-3, with 7 bases fitting TRBD1. This CDR3 comprises 14 residues. Germline V lookup: CDR1 SGHTA, CDR2 FQGNSA. The V gene end was trimmed by 5 bases and the J gene end by 0 bases; junction bases not matched to a gene: 2. CDR3 nucleotide sequence: TGTGCCAGCAGCCCGACAGGGAGCACAGATACGCAGTATTTT. This sequence encodes CASSPTGSTDTQYF. Based on the CDR3 plus reference TRBV7-2 and TRBJ2-3, the full variable domain is GAGVSQSPSNKVTEKGKDVELRCDPISGHTALYWYRQSLGQGLEFLIYFQGNSAPDKSGLPSDRFSAERTGGSVSTLTIQRTQQEDSAVYLCASSPTGSTDTQYFGPGTRLTVL.

This clonotype has a count of ten or more. V usage is TRBV7-2 and J usage is TRBJ2-7, with D possibly TRBD1 on 5 matching bases. The CDR3 length is 15 residues. CDR1 is SGHTA and CDR2 is FQGNSA in the germline V gene. V lost 2 bases and J 4 bases, leaving 15 bases between the germline ends. Here the CDR3 reads CASSLRQGQGYEQYF. CDR3 sequence (DNA): TGTGCCAGCAGCTTAAGGCAAGGCCAGGGTTACGAGCAGTACTTC.

This clonotype was recorded many times. This sequence joins TRBV12-3 or TRBV12-4 and TRBJ2-1; 15 bases match TRBD2. The CDR3 spans 18 residues. The junction had 6 bases not matched to a gene; V was cut back by 5 bases and J by 1 base. The CDR3 loop reads CASSPGLAGGLSYNEQFF. The DNA of the CDR3 is TGTGCCAGCAGTCCGGGACTAGCGGGAGGTCTGTCCTACAATGAGCAGTTCTTC.

This clonotype was recorded many times. The CDR3 sequence is CSARPSRGQDTQYF. CDR3 DNA: TGCAGTGCTAGACCGAGCAGGGGGCAGGATACGCAGTATTTT. The J gene is TRBJ2-3, the V gene TRBV20-1; 8 positions match TRBD1. The CDR3 runs 14 residues. Trimming removed 2 bases from V and 6 bases from J; junction bases left unmatched: 7. Germline V gene data show CDR1 as DFQATT and CDR2 as SNEGSKA (reference sequence).

The chain couples TRBV29-1 to TRBJ1-1, with D perhaps TRBD1 (5 bases). V dropped 4 bases and J dropped 1 base, with 10 bases sitting between them. Germline V gene data show CDR1 as SQVTM and CDR2 as ANQGSEA. The CDR3 has 13 amino acids. DNA of the CDR3: TGCAGCGTTGGGGGCAGTGGGAACACTGAAGCTTTCTTT. This sequence encodes CSVGGSGNTEAFF.

A remark on this clonotype: This may be a read error, as it is one base from a much larger clone. This chain links TRBV7-9 with TRBJ2-1; 9 bases line up with TRBD2. The CDR3 consists of 14 residues. CDR1 and CDR2 (germline): SEHNR, FQNEAQ (reference sequence). Here the CDR3 DNA reads TGTGCCAGCAACTTAGCGGGAGTGGGCGATGAGCAGTTCTTC. Protein: CASNLAGVGDEQFF.

This clonotype has a count of ten or more. The chain couples TRBV4-2 to TRBJ2-3, with a tentative D call TRBD2 (6 bases). V was shortened by 4 bases and J by 6 bases, with 20 bases between the two germline ends. CDR1 and CDR2 (germline): LGHNA, YNFKEQ. There are 16 residues in the CDR3. The CDR3 region is CASSPAGGDAQDTQYF. CDR3 DNA: TGTGCCAGCAGCCCAGCGGGCGGGGACGCACAGGATACGCAGTATTTT.